The entry that follows covers one T cell receptor beta chain sequence. These data come from a study of T cell changes during pregnancy in multiple sclerosis. Germline assignment: CDR1 WNHNN and CDR2 SYGVQD (reference sequence). Trimming cost V 0 bases and J 3 bases; bases outside gene matches: 6. The length of the CDR3 is 18 residues. Produced via immunoSEQ multiplex PCR; TCRdb's table is partial and in-frame only. The table lists approximately 50,000 clones, around 90% of them singletons. The sequence derives from a female donor with multiple sclerosis, enrolled in a pregnancy study. This chain uses TRBV10-1 with TRBJ2-1; 12 nucleotides line up with TRBD2. The sequencing here drew on CD8+ T cells from peripheral blood mononuclear cells, taken after pregnancy. As DNA, the CDR3 is TGCGCCAGCAGTGAGTCTTTTAAGGGACTAGCGGGCTACAATGAGCAGTTCTTC. Protein: CASSESFKGLAGYNEQFF.